These 18 T cell receptor beta chains originate from one sample sequenced in a study of blood T cell repertoires in COVID-19. Produced via immunoSEQ multiplex PCR; TCRdb's table is partial and in-frame only. The table shows about 120,000 clones, with roughly four fifths occurring only once. The sample comprised peripheral blood. All receptors come from a man between 65 and 79 years old with active or convalescent COVID-19.

The gene calls are TRBV28 and TRBJ2-2, with D possibly matching TRBD1 (6 bases). Germline V lookup: CDR1 MDHEN, CDR2 SYDVKM. The germline V and J ends were trimmed by 7 bases and 1 base, with 10 bases remaining between them. This CDR3 is built from 14 residues. In nucleotides, the CDR3 is TGTGCCAGCATACAGGGCCAGAACACCGGGGAGCTGTTTTTT. It encodes CASIQGQNTGELFF.

The rearrangement uses TRBV4-1 and TRBJ1-5; 10 nucleotides line up with TRBD1. The V gene's germline CDR1 is MGHRA and CDR2 YSYEKL. V lost 4 bases and J lost 4; bases outside the gene matches: 1. This CDR3 has 14 residues. The CDR3 bases are TGCGCCAGCAGCCTGGACAGGGGGAATCAGCCCCAGCATTTT. Amino acid sequence: CASSLDRGNQPQHF.

This chain uses TRBV19 with TRBJ2-1, with 7 bases matching TRBD1. J lost 3 bases, V lost 1 base, and 3 bases had no gene match. The CDR3 loop spans 15 amino acids. Per the germline V gene, CDR1 is LNHDA and CDR2 is SQIVND (reference sequence). CDR3 coding DNA: TGTGCCAGTAGTATAGTTCGGGACAGCTACAATGAGCAGTTCTTC. Residues: CASSIVRDSYNEQFF.

The chain carries TRBV27 and TRBJ1-6, with TRBD1 as a possible D gene (6 bases). CDR3 length: 15 residues. CDR1 is MNHEY, CDR2 SMNVEV, per germline (reference sequence). V lost 2 bases and J lost 8, with 13 bases in between. The DNA for the CDR3 is TGTGCCAGCAGTTTAGGGGGGGCGGTTCATTCACCCCTCCACTTT. Translated: CASSLGGAVHSPLHF.

V is TRBV7-9 and J is TRBJ1-2; D uncertain. The CDR3 spans 12 residues. V gave up 4 bases and J gave up 2 bases, with 5 bases separating them. CDR1 and CDR2 from the germline V gene are SEHNR and FQNEAQ (reference sequence). CDR3 sequence: CASSSTNYGYTF. The CDR3 bases are TGTGCCAGCAGCTCAACAAACTATGGCTACACCTTC.

V and J are TRBV5-1 and TRBJ1-5; 7 nucleotides line up with TRBD1. Germline V lookup: CDR1 SGHRS, CDR2 YFSETQ. Losses at the gene ends were 4 bases for V and 4 bases for J; bases not matched to a gene: 8. The CDR3 sequence is 15 residues long. The CDR3 DNA reads TGCGCCAGCAGCCCGAACCCGACAGGGAATCAGCCCCAGCATTTT. Its protein product is CASSPNPTGNQPQHF.

CDR3 residues: CASSQQTGGAYGYTF. In DNA, the CDR3 is TGTGCCAGCAGCCAACAGACAGGGGGGGCCTATGGCTACACCTTC. This chain links TRBV7-8 with TRBJ1-2, with 9 bases that match TRBD1. This CDR3 is 15 amino acids long. The germline V gene has CDR1 SGHVS and CDR2 FQNEAQ. V lost 5 bases, J lost 4 bases, and 8 bases stayed unmatched.

This clone was counted between two and nine times. The chain recombines TRBV19 with TRBJ1-2; D possibly corresponds to TRBD1 (6 bases). Per the germline V gene, CDR1 is LNHDA and CDR2 is SQIVND (reference sequence). This CDR3 is 12 amino acids long. The V and J ends lost 10 bases and 6 bases respectively, with 15 bases between them. In DNA form, the CDR3 reads TGTGCCACCCGAGGACAGCCGAATGGCTACACCTTC. As protein: CATRGQPNGYTF. Looking up the rest from reference TRBV19 and TRBJ1-2 gives the full variable domain: DGGITQSPKYLFRKEGQNVTLSCEQNLNHDAMYWYRQDPGQGLRLIYYSQIVNDFQKGDIAEGYSVSREKKESFPLTVTSAQKNPTAFYLCATRGQPNGYTFGSGTRLTVV.

The V call is TRBV7-3, the J call TRBJ2-1; the D gene is possibly TRBD2 (5 bases). The V gene lost 2 bases and the J gene lost 9 bases, with 8 bases spanning the gap. The germline CDR1 and CDR2 sequences are SGHTA and FQGTGA. There are 12 residues in the CDR3. In DNA, the CDR3 is TGTGCCAGCAGCTTAGAACTAGGTGAGCAGTTCTTC. It codes for CASSLELGEQFF.

The chain uses TRBV6-2 or TRBV6-3 and TRBJ1-3; 8 positions agree with TRBD1. This CDR3 region has 14 residues. The V gene's germline CDR1 is MNHEY and CDR2 SVGEGT. Unmatched junction bases numbered 4, after V lost 6 bases and J lost 3 bases. DNA of the CDR3: TGTGCCAGCAGCTCGGGACAGGTTGGAAACACCATATATTTT. Protein product: CASSSGQVGNTIYF.

The chain uses TRBV18 and TRBJ1-5, with TRBD1 matching over 9 bases. V dropped 2 bases and J dropped 1; count of bases not matched to a gene: 0. Looked up from germline, CDR1 is KGHSH and CDR2 is LQKENI. CDR3 length equals 15 residues. CDR3 in amino acids: CASSPGTGSNQPQHF. The DNA of the CDR3 is TGTGCCAGCTCACCAGGGACAGGGAGCAATCAGCCCCAGCATTTT.

This clone was counted once. This rearrangement joins TRBV4-2 to TRBJ1-1; 10 positions agree with TRBD1. After removal of 3 bases from V and 4 bases from J, the junction contained 8 bases not matched to a gene. CDR1 and CDR2 from the germline V gene are LGHNA and YNFKEQ. The CDR3 extends over 16 amino acids. In DNA, the CDR3 is TGTGCCAGCAGCCACCAACGGGGACAGGGGCCCACTGAAGCTTTCTTT. This sequence encodes CASSHQRGQGPTEAFF.

The gene calls are TRBV29-1 and TRBJ2-1; the match to TRBD2 covers 7 bases. Per germline, CDR1 SQVTM and CDR2 ANQGSEA. With 3 bases clipped from V and 7 bases from J, the junction kept 9 bases outside the gene matches. This CDR3 has 14 residues. The CDR3 sequence: CSVDWGRAGNEQFF. The CDR3 DNA sequence: TGCAGCGTTGATTGGGGGAGGGCCGGGAATGAGCAGTTCTTC.

The chain joins TRBV2 to TRBJ1-2; D might be TRBD1 (5 bases). The V gene lost 3 bases and the J gene lost 4 bases, with 15 bases spanning the gap. This CDR3 has 15 residues. Germline V CDR1 and CDR2: SNHLY, FYNNEI. The CDR3 here is CASSDLPLQAYGYTF. CDR3 DNA: TGTGCCAGCAGTGATTTGCCACTACAGGCCTATGGCTACACCTTC.

This clone was counted once. The chain recombines TRBV7-2 with TRBJ1-2, with 7 bases fitting TRBD1. The J segment lost 7 bases and the V segment lost 5 bases, leaving 4 bases of the junction unmatched. Germline V gives CDR1 SGHTA, CDR2 FQGNSA. This CDR3 region has 12 residues. CDR3 region: CASSASGGGYTF. The CDR3 bases are TGTGCCAGCAGCGCATCAGGGGGTGGCTACACCTTC.

V gene TRBV2 combines with J gene TRBJ1-4, with 7 bases lining up with TRBD1. Germline V gene lookup returns CDR1 SNHLY and CDR2 FYNNEI. The CDR3 totals 14 residues. V was clipped by 4 bases and J by 5 bases; unmatched bases: 4. CDR3 sequence: CASSGGTENEKLFF. The CDR3 nucleotides read TGTGCCAGCAGTGGGGGGACAGAGAATGAAAAACTGTTTTTT.

This clone was found once. V usage is TRBV14 and J usage is TRBJ1-2; no firm D call. The germline CDR1 and CDR2 sequences are SGHDN and FVKESK. The V gene lost 1 base and the J gene lost 0 bases, with 3 bases spanning the gap. CDR3 length: 13 amino acids. The CDR3 DNA reads as TGTGCCAGCAGCCAAGGCGCTAACTATGGCTACACCTTC. It yields the protein CASSQGANYGYTF.

The V and J genes are TRBV19 and TRBJ2-5, with 7 bases aligning to TRBD1. This CDR3 region has 16 residues. J gave up 5 bases and V 6 bases, and 15 bases lay outside the gene matches. Germline CDR1 and CDR2: LNHDA and SQIVND (reference sequence). The CDR3 nucleotides read TGTGCCAGTAGCCCGAAGGGGCAGACAGGGTCGGAGACCCAGTACTTC. Amino acid sequence: CASSPKGQTGSETQYF. Drawing the rest from reference TRBV19 and TRBJ2-5, the complete variable domain is DGGITQSPKYLFRKEGQNVTLSCEQNLNHDAMYWYRQDPGQGLRLIYYSQIVNDFQKGDIAEGYSVSREKKESFPLTVTSAQKNPTAFYLCASSPKGQTGSETQYFGPGTRLLVL.